This T cell receptor beta chain comes out of a study of beta chain features in type 1 diabetes. General observations from the study: Among all four CD4+ subsets, Type 1 diabetes patients had TCRB CDR3s that were moderately but significantly shorter.

Since all of the isolated RNA was reverse transcribed, expressed TCRB transcripts were what got sequenced. For naive, central memory and regulatory T cell samples, reads averaged approximately 3.6 million. The method was immunoSEQ multiplex PCR; TCRdb's version includes in-frame clones alone and lacks a portion of them. The sample includes approximately 160,000 clones, more than 60% of them seen just once. As concerns this clone: Its target is unknown.

The CDR3 has 14 amino acids. Per the germline V gene, CDR1 is GTSNPN and CDR2 is SVGIG (reference sequence). The gene calls are TRBV30 and TRBJ2-1; TRBD1 aligns across 11 bases. The receptor comes from a man aged 25-45 years with type 1 diabetes. The sequenced material came from naive CD4+ T cells from blood. In nucleotides, the CDR3 is TGTGCTGCTGTGGGACAGGGGGTCCCCTTAAGTCAGTTCTTC. This sequence encodes CAAVGQGVPLSQFF. Full variable domain (rest looked up from reference TRBV30 and TRBJ2-1): SQTIHQWPATLVQPVGSPLSLECTVEGTSNPNLYWYRQAAGRGLQLLFYSVGIGQISSEVPQNLSASRPQDRQFILSSKKLLLSDSGFYLCAAVGQGVPLSQFFGPGTRLTVL.